This note documents a single T cell receptor beta chain sequence. This record comes from a study of OX40 agonist ivuxolimab in advanced cancers. Germline CDR1 is SGHTS and CDR2 is YDEGEE. This CDR3 has 11 residues. With 2 bases removed from V and 10 bases from J, the gap between germline ends came to 9 bases. Data came from immunoSEQ multiplex PCR; TCRdb stores just in-frame clones and leaves some out. The sample records 100,000 to 120,000 clones, over 85% being singletons. The genes are TRBV5-8 and TRBJ1-1; D not certain. This sample comprised CD4+ or CD8+ T cells sorted from blood, obtained in a trial of the OX40 agonist ivuxolimab. The TCR sequence derives from an adult with an advanced solid tumor such as melanoma, head and neck, liver or kidney cancer. CDR3 in amino acids: CASSLGSLAFF. The CDR3, as DNA: TGTGCCAGCAGCTTAGGGTCGTTAGCTTTCTTT.